This TCR beta chain stems from a study of early T cells in non-severe SARS-CoV-2 infection. Study context: RNA in bulk from unsorted whole blood was sequenced, and chains were unpaired.

Trimming removed 6 bases from V and 4 bases from J; junction bases left unmatched: 8. Germline V gene data show CDR1 as MNHNY and CDR2 as SVGAGI (reference sequence). There are 15 residues in the CDR3. MiXCR, applied by TCRdb to the 5' RACE reads, yields one record per CDR3 protein. Here the sample spans fewer than 35,000 distinct CDR3 sequences, 4.4% being singletons. This clonotype was detected ten times or more. The rearrangement links TRBV6-6 to TRBJ2-2; 7 bases align to TRBD1. The TCR was taken from an adult who was a healthcare worker with PCR-confirmed SARS-CoV-2 infection or an uninfected control (not recorded which). The source material was whole blood. This chain's CDR3 is CASRPRQGTTGELFF. DNA for the CDR3: TGTGCCAGCAGGCCAAGACAGGGTACCACCGGGGAGCTGTTTTTT.